One sample yielded the 20 T cell receptor beta chains listed below, sequenced in a study of graft-versus-host responses after intestinal transplantation. Repertoires were generated with immunoSEQ multiplex PCR, while TCRdb's copy carries only in-frame clones and drops some. The sample has 100,000 to 120,000 clones, 93% seen once; the top ten hold 0.4% to 0.55%. These receptors have no known antigen. This specimen was unstimulated CD8+ T cells sorted from spleen or lymph node cells, taken before intestinal transplant. The origin of the receptors is a human donor who received an intestinal transplant.

This chain uses TRBV9 with TRBJ1-1, with D possibly matching TRBD1 (6 bases). Looked up from germline, CDR1 is SGDLS and CDR2 is YYNGEE. The length of the CDR3 is 17 residues. V lost 3 bases and J lost 5, with 23 bases in between. CDR3 residues: CASSAIRGVVGGTEAFF. CDR3 nucleotide sequence: TGTGCCAGCAGCGCTATAAGGGGGGTCGTGGGAGGAACTGAAGCTTTCTTT. Full variable domain (missing parts from reference TRBV9 and TRBJ1-1): DSGVTQTPKHLITATGQRVTLRCSPRSGDLSVYWYQQSLDQGLQFLIQYYNGEERAKGNILERFSAQQFPDLHSELNLSSLELGDSALYFCASSAIRGVVGGTEAFFGQGTRLTVV.

V and J are TRBV6-6 and TRBJ2-7; TRBD2 aligns across 8 bases. CDR3 size: 16 residues. Per germline, CDR1 MNHNY and CDR2 SVGAGI (reference sequence). Trimming took 6 bases from V and 3 from J; bases not matched to a gene: 13. CDR3 region: CASSLGGSGTGYEQYF. The CDR3 DNA sequence: TGTGCCAGCAGCCTTGGGGGTAGCGGGACTGGCTACGAGCAGTACTTC.

J is TRBJ2-1 and V is TRBV5-5; the D is unclear. The germline gives CDR1 SGHKS, CDR2 YYEKEE (reference sequence). The CDR3 totals 16 residues. Trimming took off 1 base at V and 0 bases at J, with 11 bases between the two ends. The CDR3 region is CASSLQDVSSYNEQFF. Written as DNA, the CDR3 is TGTGCCAGCAGCTTGCAGGACGTTAGCTCCTACAATGAGCAGTTCTTC.

The chain has TRBV5-1 and TRBJ2-7; a possible D gene is TRBD2 (6 bases). The length of the CDR3 is 13 residues. CDR1 is SGHRS, CDR2 YFSETQ, per germline. V was pared by 4 bases and J by 1 base, with 9 bases between. The CDR3 loop is CASSRLDSYEQYF. CDR3 coding DNA: TGCGCCAGCAGCCGACTAGATTCCTACGAGCAGTACTTC.

This chain links TRBV28 with TRBJ1-5, with D possibly matching TRBD1 (5 bases). Germline V gives CDR1 MDHEN, CDR2 SYDVKM. The CDR3 is 15 residues long. Trimming stripped 3 bases from V and 5 bases from J, with 14 bases between. CDR3 sequence (DNA): TGTGCCAGCAGTTTCGACAGCGATCCCGATCAGCCCCAGCATTTT. This codes for CASSFDSDPDQPQHF.

CDR3 nucleotide sequence: TGTGCCAGCAGCTTCGGCGGGACTTACTTCGACTACGAGCAGTACTTC. Protein product: CASSFGGTYFDYEQYF. The V and J genes are TRBV5-8 and TRBJ2-7; the D gene is possibly TRBD2 (6 bases). The CDR3 covers 16 residues. V was pared by 2 bases and J by 3 bases, with 18 bases between. Germline V lookup: CDR1 SGHTS, CDR2 YDEGEE.

This chain joins TRBV27 and TRBJ1-3; 7 bases line up with TRBD1. The CDR3 runs 15 residues. Germline-derived CDR1 and CDR2 are MNHEY and SMNVEV (reference sequence). V shed 5 bases, J shed 0 bases, and the junction held 4 bases outside the gene matches. The CDR3 spells CASSPGTVSGNTIYF. In DNA form, the CDR3 reads TGTGCCAGCAGTCCAGGGACAGTCTCTGGAAACACCATATATTTT.

The rearrangement links TRBV9 to TRBJ2-7; D ambiguous. The CDR3 extends over 14 amino acids. The V gene's germline CDR1 is SGDLS and CDR2 YYNGEE. V was trimmed by 4 bases and J by 3 bases, leaving 14 bases between them. The CDR3 loop reads CASSPWWEDYEQYF. The CDR3 DNA follows: TGTGCCAGCAGCCCTTGGTGGGAAGACTACGAGCAGTACTTC.

The chain has TRBV19 and TRBJ2-2; TRBD2 agrees at 16 bases. CDR3 size: 19 residues. J lost 5 bases, V lost 5 bases, and 11 bases had no gene match. CDR1 and CDR2 (germline): LNHDA, SQIVND (reference sequence). This chain's CDR3 is CASSRGTSGRALGTGELFF. The CDR3 region has the DNA TGTGCCAGTAGTCGAGGGACTAGCGGGAGGGCCCTGGGAACCGGGGAGCTGTTTTTT. The whole variable domain, remainder taken from reference TRBV19 and TRBJ2-2, is DGGITQSPKYLFRKEGQNVTLSCEQNLNHDAMYWYRQDPGQGLRLIYYSQIVNDFQKGDIAEGYSVSREKKESFPLTVTSAQKNPTAFYLCASSRGTSGRALGTGELFFGEGSRLTVL.

The rearrangement joins TRBV4-1 to TRBJ2-7, with TRBD2 matching over 12 bases. Germline V gene lookup returns CDR1 MGHRA and CDR2 YSYEKL. Unmatched junction bases numbered 11, after V lost 3 bases and J lost 5 bases. The CDR3 loop spans 17 amino acids. The CDR3 loop is CASSQTPPSGRGNEQYF. The CDR3 DNA reads TGCGCCAGCAGCCAGACCCCCCCTAGCGGGAGGGGGAACGAGCAGTACTTC.

J is TRBJ2-3 and V is TRBV6-4, with D unresolved. The V gene lost 4 bases and the J gene lost 2 bases, with 13 bases spanning the gap. The CDR3 length is 15 residues. Germline assignment: CDR1 MRHNA and CDR2 SNTAGT. The CDR3 region is CASSVRWSNTDTQYF. In DNA, the CDR3 is TGTGCCAGCAGTGTTCGGTGGTCCAACACAGATACGCAGTATTTT.

The chain joins TRBV10-2 to TRBJ2-1; D remains unclear. V lost 10 bases and J 0 bases, leaving 13 bases between the germline ends. This CDR3 comprises 14 residues. Per the germline V gene, CDR1 is WSHSY and CDR2 is SAAADI. CDR3 nucleotides: TGCGCCACTAAGGACCCTATCTCCTACAATGAGCAGTTCTTC. This translates into CATKDPISYNEQFF.

The chain combines TRBV4-1 with TRBJ2-5; D gene uncertain. The DNA end lines up better with TRBJ2-7; the J call may be wrong. The CDR3 consists of 15 residues. Germline CDR1 MGHRA, CDR2 YSYEKL. In nucleotides, the CDR3 is TGCGCCAGCAGCCAAGTGAGTCAGAGCTCCTACGAGCAGTACTTC. Translating gives CASSQVSQSSYEQYF.

The chain has TRBV28 and TRBJ1-1, with 8 bases matching TRBD1. The CDR3 has 17 residues. Germline V gene lookup returns CDR1 MDHEN and CDR2 SYDVKM. Unmatched junction bases numbered 13, after V lost 7 bases and J lost 0 bases. The DNA of the CDR3 is TGTGCCAGCACCTACTTGAAGACAGGGGCCTTGAACACTGAAGCTTTCTTT. Residues: CASTYLKTGALNTEAFF.

V and J are TRBV7-6 and TRBJ1-1, with a tentative D call TRBD1 (5 bases). V was shortened by 3 bases and J by 4 bases, with 9 bases between the two germline ends. The CDR3 is 13 residues long. CDR1 and CDR2 (germline): SGHVS, FNYEAQ. The chain's CDR3 is CASSFKGSTEAFF. DNA for the CDR3: TGTGCCAGCAGCTTTAAGGGGAGCACTGAAGCTTTCTTT.

This chain joins TRBV6-4 and TRBJ2-2; D ambiguous. CDR1 MRHNA and CDR2 SNTAGT come from the germline V gene. The CDR3 consists of 15 residues. The V end lost 0 bases, the J end lost 1 base, and 6 bases lay between the germline ends. CDR3 bases: TGTGCCAGCAGTGACTCTGGCGGGAACACCGGGGAGCTGTTTTTT. Amino acids: CASSDSGGNTGELFF.

The chain recombines TRBV30 with TRBJ2-1; D may correspond to TRBD1 or TRBD2 (5 bases each). The CDR3 totals 13 residues. Germline values: CDR1 GTSNPN, CDR2 SVGIG (reference sequence). V dropped 0 bases and J dropped 9 bases, with 12 bases sitting between them. The CDR3 DNA follows: TGTGCCTGGAGTGTTAGCCAGGGACGTGAGCAGTTCTTC. Protein sequence: CAWSVSQGREQFF.

This clone came up a few times. V and J are TRBV5-5 and TRBJ1-5; D perhaps matches TRBD1 (6 bases). V lost 4 bases and J lost 1, with 12 bases in between. The germline CDR1 and CDR2 sequences are SGHKS and YYEKEE (reference sequence). The CDR3 spans 15 residues. CDR3 coding DNA: TGTGCCAGCAGCCGCGAGGGGGGCAGCAATCAGCCCCAGCATTTT. Translated, it gives CASSREGGSNQPQHF.

For this clone: At one of its ends the junction is not consistent with the germline gene, which may arise from a read error. The chain recombines TRBV11-2 with TRBJ2-7; perhaps TRBD2 as D (7 bases). From germline, CDR1 is SGHAT and CDR2 FQNNGV. This CDR3 is built from 11 residues. The CDR3 spells CASSEIGGVSF. The CDR3 DNA follows: TGTGCCAGCAGCGAAATAGGGGGGGTTAGCTTC.

The chain joins TRBV5-1 to TRBJ2-1; TRBD1 might be the D (6 bases). The V gene's germline CDR1 is SGHRS and CDR2 YFSETQ. The CDR3 length is 18 residues. Trimming left V 5 bases short and J 2 bases short, with 23 bases between. This CDR3 reads CASSGPRQTGPPYNEQFF. CDR3 sequence (DNA): TGCGCCAGCAGTGGACCTCGACAAACAGGGCCCCCCTACAATGAGCAGTTCTTC.